The 10 T cell receptor beta chains presented below share a single source sample, sequenced in a study of T-cell reconstitution after alpha-beta-depleted transplantation in children. As it was prepared, the TCRbeta library received unique molecular identifiers. TCRdb called the PCR reads again in MiXCR, with one record for every CDR3 protein. The table shows over 300,000 distinct CDR3 sequences, with around a tenth occurring only once. The sample consisted of PBMCs from the stem cell graft donor, taken from the stem cell graft. The source of these receptors is a human donor who donated a stem cell graft to a child with acute lymphoblastic leukemia.

This clonotype was seen at least ten times. This chain connects TRBV20-1 to TRBJ2-1; no firm D call. Looked up from germline, CDR1 is DFQATT and CDR2 is SNEGSKA (reference sequence). Trimming pared 7 bases from V and 4 bases from J, leaving 11 bases between. This CDR3 is 12 amino acids long. Here the CDR3 reads CSGSVAYNEQFF. The CDR3 bases are TGCAGTGGTTCGGTAGCATACAATGAGCAGTTCTTC.

In this sample, this clonotype turned up many times. J is TRBJ1-1 and V is TRBV20-1; no reliable D call. V lost 2 bases to trimming and J lost 2 bases, with 12 bases between them. Per germline, CDR1 DFQATT and CDR2 SNEGSKA (reference sequence). The CDR3 is 14 amino acids. As DNA, the CDR3 is TGCAGTGCTAGATCTCAGACGGCTAACACTGAAGCTTTCTTT. This sequence encodes CSARSQTANTEAFF.

The chain recombines TRBV6-5 with TRBJ2-7; 9 bases are a match to TRBD2. This CDR3 is built from 15 residues. Trimming cost V 3 bases and J 3 bases; bases outside gene matches: 6. The germline V gene has CDR1 MNHEY and CDR2 SVGAGI. CDR3 amino acids: CASSYGSSGIYEQYF. The CDR3 DNA follows: TGTGCCAGCAGTTATGGGTCTAGCGGGATCTACGAGCAGTACTTC.

This clonotype came up a few times. The chain is built from TRBV18 and TRBJ2-3; a weak D match, TRBD2 (6 bases). Germline values: CDR1 KGHSH, CDR2 LQKENI. This CDR3 region has 16 residues. Trimming shortened V by 2 bases and J by 2 bases, and 14 bases separated the two germline ends. The CDR3 DNA sequence: TGTGCCAGCTCACCAGGACTATTAGGGTTCACAGATACGCAGTATTTT. Its protein product is CASSPGLLGFTDTQYF.

This rearrangement joins TRBV5-1 to TRBJ2-7, with no clear D. V was shortened by 5 bases and J by 4 bases, with 13 bases between the two germline ends. Germline V gives CDR1 SGHRS, CDR2 YFSETQ. This CDR3 spans 13 amino acids. CDR3 coding DNA: TGCGCCAGCAGAGAAGGATCCGGGTACGAGCAGTACTTC. This encodes CASREGSGYEQYF.

The chain recombines TRBV6-5 with TRBJ1-5; 7 bases line up with TRBD1. This CDR3 has 16 residues. Germline lookup yields CDR1 MNHEY and CDR2 SVGAGI. V lost 2 bases and J lost 2; bases outside the gene matches: 6. CDR3 amino acids: CASSYGLDRGNQPQHF. Written as DNA, the CDR3 is TGTGCCAGCAGTTACGGGCTCGACAGGGGCAATCAGCCCCAGCATTTT.

Remarks on this clonotype: Here the CDR3 omits its conserved ending phenylalanine or tryptophan, so a read error is the likely source. The genes are TRBV5-1 and TRBJ2-7; tentatively, D is TRBD2 (6 bases). V lost 5 bases and J lost 0, with 21 bases in between. CDR1 is SGHRS, CDR2 YFSETQ, per germline. This CDR3 region has 17 residues. CDR3 nucleotide sequence: TGCGCCAGCAGTTACCGGGAGAACGGGGCCTCCTCCTACGAGCAGTACTTG. The encoded protein is CASSYRENGASSYEQYL.

This clonotype was counted between two and nine times. The chain carries TRBV7-2 and TRBJ1-2; tentatively, D is TRBD1 (5 bases). V was cut by 5 bases and J by 6 bases, with 16 bases left in between. In germline, CDR1 is SGHTA, CDR2 FQGNSA. The CDR3 is made up of 14 amino acids. CDR3 DNA sequence: TGTGCCAGCAGCCTGTCGGGGGTCCGGGATGGCTACACCTTC. Its translation is CASSLSGVRDGYTF. The full variable domain, with the rest looked up from reference TRBV7-2 and TRBJ1-2, is GAGVSQSPSNKVTEKGKDVELRCDPISGHTALYWYRQSLGQGLEFLIYFQGNSAPDKSGLPSDRFSAERTGGSVSTLTIQRTQQEDSAVYLCASSLSGVRDGYTFGSGTRLTVV.

The chain recombines TRBV20-1 with TRBJ2-1; no clear D gene. This CDR3 has 11 residues. The germline CDR1 and CDR2 sequences are DFQATT and SNEGSKA (reference sequence). V lost 5 bases and J lost 10, with 12 bases in between. The CDR3 sequence is CSAGKLQEQFF. The CDR3 DNA follows: TGCAGTGCTGGAAAGCTCCAAGAGCAGTTCTTC.

This clonotype was picked up many times. The J gene is TRBJ2-6, the V gene TRBV28; D unclear. The CDR3 runs 14 residues. The germline V gene has CDR1 MDHEN and CDR2 SYDVKM. V was cut by 7 bases and J by 1 base, with 8 bases left in between. The chain's CDR3 is CASKTASGANVLTF. In DNA form, the CDR3 reads TGTGCCAGCAAAACAGCATCTGGGGCCAACGTCCTGACTTTC.